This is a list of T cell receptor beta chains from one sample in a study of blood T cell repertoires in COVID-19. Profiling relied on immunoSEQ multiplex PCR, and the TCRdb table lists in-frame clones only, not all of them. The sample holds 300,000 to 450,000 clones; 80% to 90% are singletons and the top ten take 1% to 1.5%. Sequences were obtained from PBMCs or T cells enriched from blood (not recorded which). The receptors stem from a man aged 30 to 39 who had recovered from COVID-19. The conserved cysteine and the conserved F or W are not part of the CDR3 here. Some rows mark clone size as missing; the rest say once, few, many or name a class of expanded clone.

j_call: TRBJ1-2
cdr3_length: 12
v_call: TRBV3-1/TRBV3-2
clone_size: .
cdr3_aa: ASSHRTGDYGYT

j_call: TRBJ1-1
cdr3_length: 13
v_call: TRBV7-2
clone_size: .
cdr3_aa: ASSQIRGLFTEAF

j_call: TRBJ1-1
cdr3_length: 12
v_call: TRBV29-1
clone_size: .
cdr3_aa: SVVVLGAGSEAF

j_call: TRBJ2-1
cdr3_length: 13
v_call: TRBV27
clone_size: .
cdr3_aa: ASSLSRGVYNEQF

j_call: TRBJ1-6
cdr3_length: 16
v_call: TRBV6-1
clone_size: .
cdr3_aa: ASSGGLVTGRKNSPLH

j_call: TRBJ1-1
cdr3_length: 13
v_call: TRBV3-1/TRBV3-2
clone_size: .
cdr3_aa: ASSQGSTVNTEAF

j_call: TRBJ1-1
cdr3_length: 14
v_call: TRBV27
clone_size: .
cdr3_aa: ASSSTGVDMNTEAF

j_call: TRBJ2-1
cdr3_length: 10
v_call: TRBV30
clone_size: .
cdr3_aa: AQTRGPIEQF

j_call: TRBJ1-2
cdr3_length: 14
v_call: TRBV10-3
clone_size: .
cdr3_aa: AISERQGAKGDGYT

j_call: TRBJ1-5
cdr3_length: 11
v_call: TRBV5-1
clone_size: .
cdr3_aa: ASSLEGYQPQH

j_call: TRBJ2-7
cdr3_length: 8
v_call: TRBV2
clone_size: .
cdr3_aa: ASSSREPY

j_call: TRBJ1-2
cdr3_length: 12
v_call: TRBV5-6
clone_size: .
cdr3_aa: ASSYRTGAYGYT

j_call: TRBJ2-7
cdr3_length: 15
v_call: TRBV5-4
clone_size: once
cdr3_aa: ASSDPGLAGGPYEQY

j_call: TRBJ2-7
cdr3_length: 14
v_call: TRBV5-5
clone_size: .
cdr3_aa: ASSLGAGQGNYEQY

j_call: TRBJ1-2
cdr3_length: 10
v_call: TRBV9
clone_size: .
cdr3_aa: ASRQGADGYT

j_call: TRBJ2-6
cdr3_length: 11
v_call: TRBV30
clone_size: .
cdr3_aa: AGEKYGANVLT

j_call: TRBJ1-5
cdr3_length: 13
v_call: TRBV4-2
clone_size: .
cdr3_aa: ASSQGTGDYGAQH

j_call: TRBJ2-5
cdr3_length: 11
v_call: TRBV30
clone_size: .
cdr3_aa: AWSRVYQETQY

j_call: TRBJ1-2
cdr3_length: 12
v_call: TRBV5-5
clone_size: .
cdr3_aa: ASSFTGGLYGYT

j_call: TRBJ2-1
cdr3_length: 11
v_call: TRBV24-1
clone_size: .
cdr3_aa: ATSDRRDNEQF

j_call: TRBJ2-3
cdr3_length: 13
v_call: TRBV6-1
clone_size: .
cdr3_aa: ASSEATSGTDTQY

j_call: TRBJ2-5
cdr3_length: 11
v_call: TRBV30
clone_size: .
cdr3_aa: AWSVMLAETQY

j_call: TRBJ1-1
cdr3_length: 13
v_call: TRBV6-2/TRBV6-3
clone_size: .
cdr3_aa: ASSYSRGGRVEAF

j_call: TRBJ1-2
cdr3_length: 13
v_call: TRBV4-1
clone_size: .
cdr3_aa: ASSQVGTESYGYT

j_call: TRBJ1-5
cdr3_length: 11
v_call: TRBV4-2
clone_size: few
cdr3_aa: ASSPGQNQPQH

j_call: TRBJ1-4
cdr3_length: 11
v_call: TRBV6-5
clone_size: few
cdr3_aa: ASEDRGYEKLF

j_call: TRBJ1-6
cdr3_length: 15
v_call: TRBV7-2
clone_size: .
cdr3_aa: ASSAGQGSSYNSPLH

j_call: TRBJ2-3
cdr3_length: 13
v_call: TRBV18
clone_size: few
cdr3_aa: ASSPRYRETDTQY

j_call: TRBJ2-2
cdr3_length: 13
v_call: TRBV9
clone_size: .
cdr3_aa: ASSPRTGNTGELF

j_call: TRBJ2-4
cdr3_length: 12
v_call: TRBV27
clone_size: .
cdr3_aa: ASSPRTGGNIQY

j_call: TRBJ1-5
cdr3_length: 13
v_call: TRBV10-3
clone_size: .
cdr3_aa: AISAGDRGGQPQH

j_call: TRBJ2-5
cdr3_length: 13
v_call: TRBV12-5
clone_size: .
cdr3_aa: ASGPPLLPLETQY

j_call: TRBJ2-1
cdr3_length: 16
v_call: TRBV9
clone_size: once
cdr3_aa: ASSVNRGGGTKRNEQF

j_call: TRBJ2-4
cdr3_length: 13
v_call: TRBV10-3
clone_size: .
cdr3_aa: AISESAGGKNIQY

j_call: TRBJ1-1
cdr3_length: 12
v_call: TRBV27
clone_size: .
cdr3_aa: ASKIGSGSTEAF

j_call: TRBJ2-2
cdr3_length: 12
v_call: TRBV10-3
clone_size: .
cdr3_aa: AIQTETNTGELF

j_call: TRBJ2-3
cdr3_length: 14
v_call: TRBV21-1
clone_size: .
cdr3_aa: ASKAVGAASTDTQY

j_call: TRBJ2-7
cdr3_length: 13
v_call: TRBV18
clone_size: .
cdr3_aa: ASSSDRTSSYEQY

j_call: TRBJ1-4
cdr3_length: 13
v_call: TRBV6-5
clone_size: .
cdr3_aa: ASSPLGSGNEKLF

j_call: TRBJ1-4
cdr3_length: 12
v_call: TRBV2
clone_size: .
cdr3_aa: ASSGDSYNEKLF

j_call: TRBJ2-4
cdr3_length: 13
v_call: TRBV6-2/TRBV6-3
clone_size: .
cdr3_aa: ASSYGSRGKNIQY

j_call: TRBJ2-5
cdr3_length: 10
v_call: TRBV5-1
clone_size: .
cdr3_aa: ASSKLQETQY

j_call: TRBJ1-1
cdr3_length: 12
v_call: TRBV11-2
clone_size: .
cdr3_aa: ASSLGRTNTEAF

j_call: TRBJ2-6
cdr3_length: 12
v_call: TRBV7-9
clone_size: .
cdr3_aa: ALNPGSGANVLT

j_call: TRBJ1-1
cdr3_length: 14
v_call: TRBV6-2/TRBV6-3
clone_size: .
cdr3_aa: ASSYSTALLNTEAF

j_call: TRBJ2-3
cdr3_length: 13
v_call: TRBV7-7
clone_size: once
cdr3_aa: ASSLAGGRTDTQY

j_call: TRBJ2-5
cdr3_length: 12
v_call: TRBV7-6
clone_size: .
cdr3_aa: ASSLQWYQETQY